This entry lists 20 T cell receptor beta chains sequenced from one sample in a study of CD8 T cells in Susac syndrome (dated by TCRdb to the late 2010s). The library was obtained by the immunoSEQ multiplex PCR assay. RNA was extracted using the RNeasy kit, and about 0.45 to 1 microgram was reverse transcribed with random hexamers. TCRdb took the public reads, trimmed them with fastp at Q25, ran MiXCR for clone calling and kept in-frame beta chains. Each record represents a unique CDR3 protein, reported with the most common genes and DNA among its rows. The sample table shows about 94,000 distinct CDR3 sequences, and 85% to 95% are seen once. About 0.3% of the sample belongs to the ten largest clones. Sequencing was performed on CD4+ T cells from PBMCs. The receptors here all came from a human donor with Susac syndrome.

The chain uses TRBV11-2 and TRBJ2-5, with 8 bases lining up with TRBD1. This CDR3 comprises 15 residues. The V gene's germline CDR1 is SGHAT and CDR2 FQNNGV. The ends lost 6 bases at V and 3 bases at J; junction bases unmatched: 9. CDR3 amino acids: CASRRPGTGEETQYF. The CDR3 DNA is TGTGCCAGCAGGCGGCCCGGGACAGGAGAAGAGACCCAGTACTTC. The whole variable domain, filled in from reference TRBV11-2 and TRBJ2-5, reads EAGVAQSPRYKIIEKRQSVAFWCNPISGHATLYWYQQILGQGPKLLIQFQNNGVVDDSQLPKDRFSAERLKGVDSTLKIQPAKLEDSAVYLCASRRPGTGEETQYFGPGTRLLVL.

The CDR3 loop reads CASSPRGAYNSPLHF. The CDR3 DNA reads as TGTGCCAGCAGCCCTAGGGGAGCCTATAATTCACCCCTCCACTTT. The chain is built from TRBV3-1 and TRBJ1-6; tentative D call: TRBD1 (5 bases). The germline V gene has CDR1 LGHDT and CDR2 YNNKEL (reference sequence). Trimming shortened V by 4 bases and J by 2 bases, and 9 bases separated the two germline ends. This CDR3 comprises 15 residues.

The chain combines TRBV20-1 with TRBJ2-3; D is unclear. V was cut by 3 bases and J by 2 bases, with 9 bases left in between. Germline CDR1 is DFQATT and CDR2 is SNEGSKA (reference sequence). CDR3 size: 13 residues. CDR3 coding DNA: TGCAGTGCTAGGGCGGCTCTCACAGATACGCAGTATTTT. It specifies CSARAALTDTQYF.

The chain carries TRBV28 and TRBJ1-5, with TRBD1 as a possible D gene (5 bases). V gave up 6 bases and J gave up 5 bases, with 20 bases separating them. The CDR3 sequence is 16 residues long. In germline, CDR1 is MDHEN, CDR2 SYDVKM. The CDR3 DNA sequence: TGTGCCAGCAGCCCGTCTGGTCAGGGAGTGGATCAGCCCCAGCATTTT. Encoded protein: CASSPSGQGVDQPQHF.

As DNA, the CDR3 is TGCGCCAGCAGTGAGAAGGGGGAGTGGTTCTTC. Its protein is CASSEKGEWFF. This rearrangement joins TRBV10-2 to TRBJ2-1; perhaps TRBD1 as D (6 bases). The CDR3 has 11 residues. Trimming cost V 2 bases and J 15 bases, with 11 bases left between them. The germline gives CDR1 WSHSY, CDR2 SAAADI.

The count of this clonotype is one. This chain links TRBV25-1 with TRBJ2-3; D may be TRBD1 or TRBD2 (5 bases each). CDR3 length equals 17 residues. With 0 bases removed from V and 3 bases from J, the gap between germline ends came to 16 bases. The germline CDR1 and CDR2 sequences are MGHDK and SYGVNS. The CDR3 DNA reads TGTGCCAGCAGTGAATATTACTCAGGGACGGCGACAGATACGCAGTATTTT. Protein: CASSEYYSGTATDTQYF.

DNA for the CDR3: TGTGCCAGCAGCGTCTCCGGGACCTCCGAGCAGTACTTC. Protein product: CASSVSGTSEQYF. The rearrangement uses TRBV9 and TRBJ2-7; D might be TRBD1 or TRBD2, each matching 5 bases. Germline V CDR1 and CDR2: SGDLS, YYNGEE. The CDR3 is 13 residues long. Trimming stripped 2 bases from V and 6 bases from J, with 12 bases between.

The sample holds one count of this clonotype. V gene TRBV28 combines with J gene TRBJ1-4; the match to TRBD1 covers 7 bases. J gave up 4 bases and V 3 bases, and 2 bases lay outside the gene matches. This CDR3 comprises 14 residues. Germline V gene data show CDR1 as MDHEN and CDR2 as SYDVKM. For the CDR3, the DNA is TGTGCCAGCAGTTTCGGGACAGTTAATGAAAAACTGTTTTTT. Its translation: CASSFGTVNEKLFF. Full variable domain (remainder filled in from reference TRBV28 and TRBJ1-4): DVKVTQSSRYLVKRTGEKVFLECVQDMDHENMFWYRQDPGLGLRLIYFSYDVKMKEKGDIPEGYSVSREKKERFSLILESASTNQTSMYLCASSFGTVNEKLFFGSGTQLSVL.

The CDR3 DNA sequence: TGTGCCAGCAGTTACCCGGACCCCTATGGCTACACCTTC. The encoded protein is CASSYPDPYGYTF. The V and J genes are TRBV6-6 and TRBJ1-2; D gene unclear. The CDR3 extends over 13 amino acids. The germline V gene encodes CDR1 MNHNY and CDR2 SVGAGI (reference sequence). Deletions cut 2 bases from V and 4 bases from J, with 8 bases between.

A single count supports this clonotype. V is TRBV3-1 and J is TRBJ2-3; the match to TRBD2 covers 10 bases. Germline trimming cut 4 bases from V and 2 bases from J; bases unmatched to any gene: 6. Germline V lookup: CDR1 LGHDT, CDR2 YNNKEL (reference sequence). The length of the CDR3 is 16 residues. Written as DNA, the CDR3 is TGTGCCAGCAGCCCACTGAGCGGGGGGGCCACAGATACGCAGTATTTT. Its protein is CASSPLSGGATDTQYF.

The genes are TRBV2 and TRBJ2-7; TRBD1 or TRBD2 may be the D gene (5 bases each). The V gene's germline CDR1 is SNHLY and CDR2 FYNNEI. There are 14 residues in the CDR3. Trimming removed 1 base from V and 6 bases from J, with 13 bases in between. The DNA for the CDR3 is TGTGCCAGCAGTGAAGATGGGGGTCGGGGCGAGCAGTACTTC. Amino acids: CASSEDGGRGEQYF.

The rearrangement uses TRBV30 and TRBJ2-5; 11 positions agree with TRBD2. CDR3 size: 15 residues. Germline CDR1 GTSNPN, CDR2 SVGIG (reference sequence). J was trimmed by 5 bases and V by 2 bases; bases with no gene match: 7. CDR3 sequence: CAWSLLAGGRETQYF. CDR3 coding DNA: TGTGCCTGGAGTCTTCTAGCGGGGGGCCGGGAGACCCAGTACTTC.

The J gene is TRBJ1-1, the V gene TRBV10-3, with D uncertain. The CDR3 runs to 14 residues. CDR1 is ENHRY and CDR2 is SYGVKD in the germline V gene. Trimming removed 4 bases from V and 1 base from J, with 10 bases in between. The CDR3 reads CAISVAGRNTEAFF. The DNA of the CDR3 is TGTGCCATCAGTGTGGCAGGAAGGAACACTGAAGCTTTCTTT.

This clonotype was seen a single time. The genes are TRBV3-1 and TRBJ2-3; perhaps D is TRBD1 or TRBD2 (5 bases each). V was clipped by 2 bases and J by 2 bases, with 8 bases between them. CDR3 length equals 14 residues. Germline V CDR1 and CDR2: LGHDT, YNNKEL (reference sequence). The CDR3: CASSQRGPTDTQYF. CDR3 in DNA: TGTGCCAGCAGCCAACGGGGACCCACAGATACGCAGTATTTT.

The chain has TRBV20-1 and TRBJ1-2; a weak D match, TRBD1 (5 bases). Germline lookup yields CDR1 DFQATT and CDR2 SNEGSKA (reference sequence). CDR3 length equals 13 residues. V lost 4 bases, J lost 11 bases, and 20 bases lay in between. In DNA, the CDR3 is TGCAGTGCTAAAAGGGGCGCGGAAAAGGGATACACCTTC. Encoded protein: CSAKRGAEKGYTF.

The chain employs TRBV19 and TRBJ2-2; maybe TRBD1 (6 bases). Trimming pared 9 bases from V and 0 bases from J, leaving 8 bases between. The V gene's germline CDR1 is LNHDA and CDR2 SQIVND (reference sequence). There are 13 residues in the CDR3. The CDR3 coding sequence is TGTGCCAGGGGACATCCGAACACCGGGGAGCTGTTTTTT. Translation: CARGHPNTGELFF.

The V call is TRBV4-3, the J call TRBJ1-1; D is undetermined. The CDR3 is made up of 15 amino acids. Trimming took 0 bases from V and 1 from J, leaving 9 bases between them. From germline, CDR1 is LGHNA and CDR2 YSLEER. Here the CDR3 reads CASSQDPGQNTEAFF. As DNA, the CDR3 is TGCGCCAGCAGCCAAGATCCAGGTCAGAACACTGAAGCTTTCTTT.

The V and J genes are TRBV30 and TRBJ2-2; D gene unclear. The CDR3 is 14 residues long. The germline V and J ends were trimmed by 4 bases and 0 bases, with 9 bases remaining between them. Germline V gene data show CDR1 as GTSNPN and CDR2 as SVGIG (reference sequence). The CDR3 reads CAWKRGPNTGELFF. In DNA, the CDR3 is TGTGCCTGGAAAAGAGGTCCGAACACCGGGGAGCTGTTTTTT.

This clonotype occurred once. V and J are TRBV2 and TRBJ2-7, with TRBD2 matching 7 bases. The germline V gene has CDR1 SNHLY and CDR2 FYNNEI. The ends lost 6 bases at V and 7 bases at J; junction bases unmatched: 15. The CDR3 covers 15 residues. The CDR3 loop is CASSKAGRETAEQYF. The CDR3 DNA follows: TGTGCCAGCAGCAAGGCAGGGAGGGAGACGGCTGAGCAGTACTTC.

The chain has TRBV30 and TRBJ1-5, with D unclear. V was trimmed by 0 bases and J by 7 bases, leaving 13 bases between them. CDR1 GTSNPN and CDR2 SVGIG come from the germline V gene (reference sequence). CDR3 size: 14 residues. The CDR3 DNA reads as TGTGCCTGGAGTGTAGGCAAGGAGTGGCAGCCCCAGCATTTT. This translates into CAWSVGKEWQPQHF.